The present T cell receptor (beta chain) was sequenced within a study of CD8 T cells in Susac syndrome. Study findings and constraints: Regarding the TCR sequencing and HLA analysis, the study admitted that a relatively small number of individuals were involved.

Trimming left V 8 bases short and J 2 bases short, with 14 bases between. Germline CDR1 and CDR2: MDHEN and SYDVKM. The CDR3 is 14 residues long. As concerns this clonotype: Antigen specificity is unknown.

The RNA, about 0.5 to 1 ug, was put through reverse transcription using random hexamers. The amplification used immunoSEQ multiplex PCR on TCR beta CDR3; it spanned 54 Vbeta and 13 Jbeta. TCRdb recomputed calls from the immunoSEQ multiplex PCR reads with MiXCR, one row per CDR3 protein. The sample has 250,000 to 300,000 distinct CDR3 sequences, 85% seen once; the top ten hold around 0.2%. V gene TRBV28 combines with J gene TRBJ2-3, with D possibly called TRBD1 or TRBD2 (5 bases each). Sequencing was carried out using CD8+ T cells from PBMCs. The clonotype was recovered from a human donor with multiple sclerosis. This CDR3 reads CASGRDGSTDTQYF. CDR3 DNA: TGTGCCAGCGGTCGGGACGGATCCACAGATACGCAGTATTTT. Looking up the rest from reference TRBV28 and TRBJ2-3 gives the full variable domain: DVKVTQSSRYLVKRTGEKVFLECVQDMDHENMFWYRQDPGLGLRLIYFSYDVKMKEKGDIPEGYSVSREKKERFSLILESASTNQTSMYLCASGRDGSTDTQYFGPGTRLTVL.